The 9 T cell receptor beta chains given below trace back to one sample, sequenced in a study of T cell responses to AZD1222 COVID-19 vaccine (dated by TCRdb to the early 2020s). The library was generated by the immunoSEQ multiplex PCR assay. TCRdb re-hosts the immuneACCESS table, in-frame sequences only. Its copies lack some clones; in the studies checked, an unresolved V gene accounts for under half of them, and the cause for the rest is not known. Recorded for this sample are around 120,000 clones; around 93% of them occurred a single time. Approximately 8% of the sample comes from the top ten. According to the study, the label for this sample's time point signals: about 28 days (+/-7) after the second vaccine dose. The sequencing here drew on peripheral blood, taken 28 days after the second AZD1222 dose. The origin of the receptors is an adult who received the AZD1222 COVID-19 vaccine.

The V call is TRBV18, the J call TRBJ1-4; the D gene is possibly TRBD1 (6 bases). There are 15 residues in the CDR3. Per the germline V gene, CDR1 is KGHSH and CDR2 is LQKENI. The V end was cut by 6 bases, the J end by 4 bases, with 15 bases between. The CDR3 nucleotides are TGTGCCAGCTCTCCCAAGGACAGCCTTAATGAAAAACTGTTTTTT. Translation gives CASSPKDSLNEKLFF.

The chain combines TRBV27 with TRBJ2-1; tentatively, D is TRBD2 (7 bases). Per the germline V gene, CDR1 is MNHEY and CDR2 is SMNVEV (reference sequence). This CDR3 region has 14 residues. Trimming took off 2 bases at V and 5 bases at J, with 10 bases between the two ends. The CDR3 sequence: CASSLGGANNEQFF. CDR3 DNA sequence: TGTGCCAGCAGTTTAGGGGGGGCCAACAATGAGCAGTTCTTC.

The gene calls are TRBV21-1 and TRBJ1-2. TRBV21-1 is flagged as a pseudogene. The CDR3 length is 16 residues. CDR3 coding DNA: TGTGCCAGCAGCAAAGGCGGGGGACACGTTAACTATGGCTACACCTTC. Translated, it gives CASSKGGGHVNYGYTF.

This chain connects TRBV28 to TRBJ1-5; possibly TRBD1 for D (6 bases). The CDR3 covers 15 residues. CDR1 MDHEN and CDR2 SYDVKM come from the germline V gene. The V end lost 6 bases, the J end lost 1 base, and 13 bases lay between the germline ends. The CDR3 sequence is CASRGGQGSNQPQHF. CDR3 nucleotides: TGTGCCAGCAGGGGGGGGCAGGGGAGCAATCAGCCCCAGCATTTT.

Only one count was recorded for this clone. The chain uses TRBV7-2 and TRBJ2-7, with D perhaps matching TRBD2 (7 bases). There are 17 residues in the CDR3. Trimming took off 1 base at V and 0 bases at J, with 16 bases between the two ends. Germline CDR1 reads SGHTA; CDR2 reads FQGNSA. CDR3 sequence reads: CASSLDWGGVSSYEQYF. The CDR3 DNA reads as TGTGCCAGCAGCTTAGATTGGGGGGGCGTAAGCTCCTACGAGCAGTACTTC.

The rearrangement uses TRBV3-1 (or the pseudogene TRBV3-2) and TRBJ2-1; no clear D. The CDR3 has 17 amino acids. Germline V CDR1 and CDR2: LGHDT, YNNKEL (reference sequence). Trimming took off 0 bases at V and 1 base at J, with 13 bases between the two ends. For the CDR3, the DNA is TGTGCCAGCAGCCAAGAAAGTCGAAGCCTGTCCTACAATGAGCAGTTCTTC. Translated, it gives CASSQESRSLSYNEQFF.

The chain carries TRBV6-6 and TRBJ2-1; TRBD2 is a possible D gene (5 bases). Between the trimmed V and J ends, which lost 10 bases and 6 bases, there was a span of 22 bases. Looked up from germline, CDR1 is MNHNY and CDR2 is SVGAGI (reference sequence). The CDR3 spans 15 residues. The CDR3: CATTMVSEGGNEQFF. CDR3 nucleotide sequence: TGTGCCACAACAATGGTGTCAGAGGGTGGCAATGAGCAGTTCTTC.

The gene calls are TRBV28 and TRBJ1-2; perhaps TRBD1 as D (5 bases). Trimming removed 6 bases from V and 4 bases from J, with 9 bases in between. Per the germline V gene, CDR1 is MDHEN and CDR2 is SYDVKM. There are 12 residues in the CDR3. CDR3 nucleotide sequence: TGTGCCAGCAGCCAGGGCTTCTATGGCTACACCTTC. It yields the protein CASSQGFYGYTF.

This clone was seen only once. This sequence joins TRBV5-1 and TRBJ1-5, with D tentatively TRBD1 (5 bases). Germline CDR1 reads SGHRS; CDR2 reads YFSETQ. CDR3 length equals 14 residues. The ends were cut back, 4 bases at V and 7 bases at J, with 15 bases in the middle. The CDR3 nucleotides read TGCGCCAGCAGCCCAGGGATCAAAGGGCAGCCCCAGCATTTT. As protein: CASSPGIKGQPQHF.